The rows below give T cell receptor beta chains drawn from one sample of a study of identical twins. TCRdb analysed the 5' RACE reads with MiXCR anew, one entry per CDR3 protein. The data show roughly 720,000 distinct CDR3 sequences, over 15% seen once. A further study also used this sample, focusing on T cells expressing NK-cell markers.

The sample was PBMCs. These receptors all come from a woman between 18 and 29 years old in good health. Both conserved end residues are part of each CDR3. The D gene is left open where the match is weak. Part of the rows lack a size; the others show once, few, many or a class for expanded clones.

v_call	clone_size	j_call	d_call	cdr3_nt	cdr3_aa
TRBV7-9	many	TRBJ2-7	.	TGTGCCAGCAGCTTACAATTCACCCTCGAGCAGTACTTC	CASSLQFTLEQYF
TRBV30	.	TRBJ2-1	TRBD2	TGTGCCTGGAGAGGACTAGCTCTCAATGAGCAGTTCTTC	CAWRGLALNEQFF
TRBV20-1	few	TRBJ1-6	.	TGCAGTGCTCCCTATCAGAATTCACCCCTCCACTTT	CSAPYQNSPLHF
TRBV12-3/TRBV12-4	.	TRBJ2-3	.	TGTGCCAGCAGTTTAGCTGAGCGGCCAGATACGCAGTATTTT	CASSLAERPDTQYF
TRBV6-1	few	TRBJ1-5	.	TGTGCCAGCAGTGGATCACAGGAATATAGCAATCAGCCCCAGCATTTT	CASSGSQEYSNQPQHF
TRBV12-3/TRBV12-4	.	TRBJ1-4	.	TGTGCCAGCAGCCCCCGGCAGGGGAGTAATGAAAAACTGTTTTTT	CASSPRQGSNEKLFF
TRBV7-9	.	TRBJ1-5	.	TGTGCCAGCAGCTTAGTTTCTGCTCAGCCCCAGCATTTT	CASSLVSAQPQHF
TRBV7-2	.	TRBJ2-1	TRBD2	TGTGCCAGCAGCCCCAGGACTAGCGCACACAATGAGCAGTTCTTC	CASSPRTSAHNEQFF
TRBV5-1	few	TRBJ2-4	.	TGCGCCAGCAGCCTCGTTGACGGGTACAAAAACATTCAGTACTTC	CASSLVDGYKNIQYF
TRBV7-2	.	TRBJ1-4	TRBD1	TGTGCCAGCAGCGTACTCCGGGACAGCAATGAAAAACTGTTTTTT	CASSVLRDSNEKLFF
TRBV10-3	.	TRBJ2-1	TRBD2	TGTGCCATCAGTGCTAGCGGGGACAATGAGCAGTTCTTC	CAISASGDNEQFF
TRBV10-3	few	TRBJ2-7	TRBD1	TGTGCCACCGTGGGACAGTCCTACGAGCAGTACTTC	CATVGQSYEQYF
TRBV6-1	few	TRBJ2-5	.	TGTGCCAGCACCCCGATGGTTACCGGAGAGACCCAGTACTTC	CASTPMVTGETQYF
TRBV9	many	TRBJ2-5	.	TGTGCCAGCAGCCCTGGCGCGGGAAGAGAGACCCAGTACTTC	CASSPGAGRETQYF
TRBV3-1	few	TRBJ2-7	TRBD1	TGTGCCAGCAGCTCTGCTGAGACAGGGGCCTACGAGCAGTACTTC	CASSSAETGAYEQYF
TRBV12-5	.	TRBJ1-4	.	TGTGCTAGTGGCCCGAACACCCGCGGGAGTAATGAAAAACTGTTTTTT	CASGPNTRGSNEKLFF
TRBV7-9	.	TRBJ2-1	.	TGTGCCAGCAGCTCTCAGAATCTACCAAACAATGAGCAGTTCTTC	CASSSQNLPNNEQFF
TRBV6-1	few	TRBJ2-2	.	TGTGCCAGCAGAAAGAACAGGCCCCGTAACACCGGGGAGCTGTTTTTT	CASRKNRPRNTGELFF
TRBV20-1	.	TRBJ1-1	.	TGCAGTGCTAGTGGACGACTGGGCGGCGGCACTGAAGCTTTCTTT	CSASGRLGGGTEAFF
TRBV10-3	.	TRBJ2-2	.	TGTGCCATCAGTGAGTCTCGGCAGGGGACCGGGGAGCTGTTTTTT	CAISESRQGTGELFF
TRBV7-2	many	TRBJ2-1	.	TGTGCCAGCAGCTTAGAATCTGTGGCTGAGCAGTTCTTC	CASSLESVAEQFF
TRBV20-1	.	TRBJ2-1	TRBD2	TGCAGTGCTAGACGTGCGGGAGGGCGGGTCGAGCAGTTCTTC	CSARRAGGRVEQFF
TRBV5-6	.	TRBJ2-4	.	TGTGCCAGCAGCCCTACAGGGCGGGGCGGCATTCAGTACTTC	CASSPTGRGGIQYF
TRBV20-1	few	TRBJ1-4	TRBD1	TGCAGTGTCAGACACACAGGGGATAATGAAAAACTGTTTTTT	CSVRHTGDNEKLFF
TRBV20-1	few	TRBJ2-7	TRBD2	TGCAGTGCTAGAGAGGGCGGGAGTGGGTACGAGCAGTACTTC	CSAREGGSGYEQYF
TRBV5-1	few	TRBJ2-3	.	TGCGCCAGCAGCCCTCGGGTCTTCACAGATACGCAGTATTTT	CASSPRVFTDTQYF
TRBV5-1	.	TRBJ2-3	TRBD2	TGCGCCAGCAGCATAGGTGGACTAGCGGGCACAGATACGCAGTATTTT	CASSIGGLAGTDTQYF
TRBV11-2	once	TRBJ2-7	.	TGTGCCAGCAGCTTGGAGGGGTCGACGGCCTACGAGCAGTACTTC	CASSLEGSTAYEQYF
TRBV6-5	.	TRBJ2-5	.	TGTGCCAGCAGTTACTCATACAGTCAAGAGACCCAGTACTTC	CASSYSYSQETQYF
TRBV7-6	.	TRBJ2-2	.	TGTGCCAGCAGTTACGCCGGGGGGCGATTCACCGGGGAGCTGTTTTTT	CASSYAGGRFTGELFF
TRBV7-9	few	TRBJ2-1	TRBD2	TGTGCCAGCAGCTCGGGACTAGCTCACAATGAGCAGTTCTTC	CASSSGLAHNEQFF
TRBV29-1	few	TRBJ2-1	TRBD2	TGCAGCGTTGAAGAGGGGGGGAGGTTCTTC	CSVEEGGRFF
TRBV3-1	once	TRBJ2-2	.	TGTGCCAGCAGGCTACGGGGGACAGACACGACGAACACCGGGGAGCTGTTTTTT	CASRLRGTDTTNTGELFF
TRBV6-5	.	TRBJ2-1	TRBD2	TGTGCCAGCAGTTACTCCATTCTAGCGGAGCTTTACAATGAGCAGTTCTTC	CASSYSILAELYNEQFF
TRBV29-1	.	TRBJ2-1	.	TGCAGCGTTGCTCTCCCCAGGCGGGCCTACAATGAGCAGTTCTTC	CSVALPRRAYNEQFF